What follows is one T cell receptor beta chain and its context. This specimen belongs to a study of technical replicates of blood from a few donors. This CDR3 is built from 14 residues. Germline-derived CDR1 and CDR2 are MNHEY and SVGAGI. J lost 5 bases, V lost 5 bases, and 2 bases had no gene match. Assay used: immunoSEQ multiplex PCR; TCRdb lists only in-frame clones, some missing. The data show approximately 53,000 clones, approximately 95% seen once. The receptor was derived from a human donor in good health. Sequencing used T cells isolated from PBMCs. The chain employs TRBV6-5 and TRBJ1-3; 11 positions match TRBD1. CDR3 nucleotide sequence: TGTGCCAGCAGTGCGGACAGGGGGCGAAACACCATATATTTT. Translation gives CASSADRGRNTIYF.